These T cell receptor beta chains were read from a single sample in a study of cytomegalovirus exposure and HLA in healthy donors. The assay was immunoSEQ multiplex PCR, and TCRdb's table has in-frame clones only and misses some. The sample lists around 150,000 clones, about 77% occurring once. Sequencing input: PBMCs. The receptors derive from a male donor in good health and CMV-seropositive. Each CDR3 is given with its conserved first and last residue. D genes are given only for firm matches. Clone size is shown for a subset of rows, as once, few, many or a class of expanded clone.

V	J	size	D	DNA	CDR3
TRBV6-4	TRBJ2-2	few	TRBD2	TGTGCCAGCAGTGACGGGGGGGCGAACACCGGGGAGCTGTTTTTT	CASSDGGANTGELFF
TRBV30	TRBJ2-1	.	.	TGTGCCTGCCCCGGAGCGGGCCGCTACAATGAGCAGTTCTTC	CACPGAGRYNEQFF
TRBV5-6	TRBJ1-5	.	.	TGTGCCAGCAGCTTCAGGATTAGCAATCAGCCCCAGCATTTT	CASSFRISNQPQHF
TRBV11-2	TRBJ2-1	.	.	TGTGCCAGCAGCGGAGATAGCGCCCGTGGGAATGAGCAGTTCTTC	CASSGDSARGNEQFF
TRBV11-3	TRBJ2-3	once	.	TGTGCCAGCAGCAATTCCCGTAGCACAGATACGCAGTATTTT	CASSNSRSTDTQYF
TRBV6-5	TRBJ2-1	.	TRBD2	TGTGCCAGCAGAAACGGACTAGCCGGGGCTGATGAGCAGTTCTTC	CASRNGLAGADEQFF
TRBV7-9	TRBJ2-5	.	.	TGTGCCAGACAAGTCCAAGAGACCCAGTACTTC	CARQVQETQYF
TRBV5-1	TRBJ1-4	.	.	TGCGCCAGCAGCTTGTATGGGGGGGGGCCCAATGAAAAACTGTTTTTT	CASSLYGGGPNEKLFF
TRBV9	TRBJ2-3	once	.	TGTGCCAGCAGCTTCGAGGGACTCCTGAGCACAGATACGCAGTATTTT	CASSFEGLLSTDTQYF
TRBV7-6	TRBJ2-6	.	.	TGTGCCAGCAGCTTGGTCGCGGGATTGAAGGCCAACGTCCTGACTTTC	CASSLVAGLKANVLTF
TRBV2	TRBJ2-7	.	.	TGTGCCAGCAGTGGGTGGGGGGTAGCCTCCTACGAGCAGTACTTC	CASSGWGVASYEQYF
TRBV5-6	TRBJ2-3	.	.	TGTGCCAGCAGCTTGGACCAGGGGAACACAGATACGCAGTATTTT	CASSLDQGNTDTQYF
TRBV5-1	TRBJ2-1	.	TRBD1	TGCGCCAGCAGCTCTCCGGCAGGGGGCTCCTACAATGAGCAGTTCTTC	CASSSPAGGSYNEQFF
TRBV19	TRBJ2-6	once	TRBD1	TGTGCCAGTCAGAACATAGGACAGGGGAAATCTGGGGCCAACGTCCTGACTTTC	CASQNIGQGKSGANVLTF
TRBV5-1	TRBJ2-3	.	.	TGCGCCAGCAGCTTAAGGGGGTCTAGCACAGATACGCAGTATTTT	CASSLRGSSTDTQYF
TRBV19	TRBJ2-3	.	.	TGTGCCAGTAGTTCGGGGGATACGCAGTATTTT	CASSSGDTQYF
TRBV4-1	TRBJ2-2	.	TRBD2	TGCGCCAGCAGCTCCCCCTGGCTAGCGGGGGGACCTAACACCGGGGAGCTGTTTTTT	CASSSPWLAGGPNTGELFF
TRBV19	TRBJ2-7	.	TRBD2	TGTGCCAGTAGTATCGGTAGCGGGGCAACCTACGAGCAGTACTTC	CASSIGSGATYEQYF
TRBV30	TRBJ1-2	.	TRBD1	TGTGCCTGGACCGCGGGACAGGGGATGGGCTACACCTTC	CAWTAGQGMGYTF
TRBV2	TRBJ1-5	few	.	TGTGCCAGCAGTCGAGACTACAATCAGCCCCAGCATTTT	CASSRDYNQPQHF
TRBV4-1	TRBJ2-7	.	.	TGCGCCAGCAGCCCCTTCTCAGGGAAATACGAGCAGTACTTC	CASSPFSGKYEQYF
TRBV4-1	TRBJ2-2	.	.	TGCGCCAGCAGCCAAGACCCTCAATCGGGGGCAGGGGGTGCTACCGGGGAGCTGTTTTTT	CASSQDPQSGAGGATGELFF
TRBV28	TRBJ2-1	.	TRBD2	TGTGCCTCAATGCCGGGGGGATCCTACAATGAGCAGTTCTTC	CASMPGGSYNEQFF
TRBV30	TRBJ1-1	.	TRBD1	TGTGCCTGGAGTGTACCCTGGACAGGCATGAACACTGAAGCTTTCTTT	CAWSVPWTGMNTEAFF
TRBV6-5	TRBJ2-3	.	TRBD1	TGTGCCAGCAGCCCCGGGACAGGGGGGTTAGATACGCAGTATTTT	CASSPGTGGLDTQYF
TRBV2	TRBJ2-3	.	TRBD2	TGTGCCAGCAGCCTACTACCTTTTAGCGGGGGGCTTCTCGAAATGCAGTATTTT	CASSLLPFSGGLLEMQYF
TRBV18	TRBJ2-1	.	.	TGTGCCAGCTCACCAATAGACAATGAGCAGTTCTTC	CASSPIDNEQFF
TRBV5-6	TRBJ1-2	.	.	TGTGCCAGCAGCTTGGGGAGTCATGGCTACACCTTC	CASSLGSHGYTF
TRBV18	TRBJ2-2	.	.	TGTGCCAGCTCACCACCGTGGGGGGAATCCGGGGAGCTGTTTTTT	CASSPPWGESGELFF
TRBV7-9	TRBJ1-4	.	.	TGTGCCAGCAGCATACACCAAACTAATGAAAAACTGTTTTTT	CASSIHQTNEKLFF
TRBV6-5	TRBJ2-7	.	TRBD1	TGTGCCAGCAGTTACGATCGGACAGGGGGGGTCTACGAGCAGTACTTC	CASSYDRTGGVYEQYF
TRBV11-1	TRBJ2-7	.	TRBD2	TGTGCCAGCAAGGCATATCGGACTAGCTACGAGCAGTACTTC	CASKAYRTSYEQYF
TRBV30	TRBJ1-1	few	.	TGTGCCTGGAGTGTAGCAGGGAACACTGAAGCTTTCTTT	CAWSVAGNTEAFF
TRBV7-3	TRBJ2-2	.	TRBD2	TGTGCCAGCAGCCTAGCGGGGAGCCCGAACACCGGGGAGCTGTTTTTT	CASSLAGSPNTGELFF
TRBV25-1	TRBJ2-7	.	TRBD1	TGTGCCAGCAGGGGGACAGGGAACTACGAGCAGTACTTC	CASRGTGNYEQYF
TRBV5-1	TRBJ2-3	.	TRBD2	TGCGCCAGCAGCTCCCAACCGGGACTAGGTGTTGATACGCAGTATTTT	CASSSQPGLGVDTQYF
TRBV14	TRBJ1-1	.	.	TGTGCCAGCAGCCAGGCGGGAATGAACACTGAAGCTTTCTTT	CASSQAGMNTEAFF
TRBV7-9	TRBJ1-1	few	.	TGTGCCAGCAGCTCCCCAGACCTTCGGGGAGGGACTGAAGCTTTCTTT	CASSSPDLRGGTEAFF
TRBV13	TRBJ2-6	once	TRBD1	TGTGCCAGCAGCGACAGGGGGCTAAAGTCTGGGGCCAACGTCCTGACTTTC	CASSDRGLKSGANVLTF
TRBV2	TRBJ1-5	once	TRBD1	TGTGCCAGCAGTCTCCTCCTCGGGACAGGGGTGTTCCAATCCAATCAGCCCCAGCATTTT	CASSLLLGTGVFQSNQPQHF
TRBV6-1	TRBJ2-7	few	.	TGTGCCAGCAGTGAAAGCCCCCAGGGGTTAGCGTACGAGCAGTACTTC	CASSESPQGLAYEQYF
TRBV15	TRBJ2-3	.	.	TGTGCCACCAGGGCAGTATCGTACACAGATACGCAGTATTTT	CATRAVSYTDTQYF
TRBV30	TRBJ2-3	.	.	TGTGCCTGGATCCCTGGGGGCGGCACAGATACGCAGTATTTT	CAWIPGGGTDTQYF
TRBV7-7	TRBJ2-2	once	.	TGTGCTAGCAGCGAACAGGGCCCCAACGGGGAGCTGTTTTTT	CASSEQGPNGELFF
TRBV6-5	TRBJ1-4	.	TRBD1	TGTGCCAGCAGTACAGGGGTCTTTAATGAAAAACTGTTTTTT	CASSTGVFNEKLFF
TRBV7-9	TRBJ1-1	.	TRBD1	TGTGCCAGCAGGCTTCAGGGGGCAGTGAACACTGAAGCTTTCTTT	CASRLQGAVNTEAFF
TRBV6-6	TRBJ2-7	.	TRBD1	TGTGCCAGCCTACGGGACAGCTCCTACGAGCAGTACTTC	CASLRDSSYEQYF
TRBV11-1	TRBJ1-2	.	TRBD1	TGTGCCAGCAGCTTAGGGGACAGCAACTATGGCTACACCTTC	CASSLGDSNYGYTF
TRBV9	TRBJ2-7	.	TRBD1	TGTGCCAGCAGCGTGGGGGCAGGGGGACGCTACGAGCAGTACTTC	CASSVGAGGRYEQYF
TRBV30	TRBJ1-2	.	TRBD1	TGTGCCTGGGGGTTCCCGGAGGGACAGGGGCGAGGCTACACCTTC	CAWGFPEGQGRGYTF
TRBV9	TRBJ1-2	.	.	TGTGCCAGCAGCCCTGCTGGGGCGCCGGGCTACACCTTC	CASSPAGAPGYTF
TRBV7-6	TRBJ2-7	.	TRBD2	TGTGCCAGCAGCTTAACTAGGATTCCGTGGGGGCTAGCGGGAGCCTACGAGCAGTACTTC	CASSLTRIPWGLAGAYEQYF
TRBV6-5	TRBJ1-5	once	.	TGTGCCAGCAGTCCCGGACAGCTTAACCATCAGCCCCAGCATTTT	CASSPGQLNHQPQHF